Below, 26 T cell receptor beta chains from the same sample are listed, as sequenced in a study of blood T cell repertoires in COVID-19. Measured with immunoSEQ multiplex PCR; TCRdb has only the in-frame clones, and not every one. The sample records approximately 180,000 clones, around 85% being singletons. The sample taken for sequencing was peripheral blood. The receptors come from a man aged 60 to 75 with acute or convalescent COVID-19.

The chain has TRBV27 and TRBJ2-7; 12 bases agree with TRBD1. The V gene's germline CDR1 is MNHEY and CDR2 SMNVEV (reference sequence). CDR3 size: 14 residues. The ends lost 6 bases at V and 6 bases at J; junction bases unmatched: 6. The CDR3 sequence is CASRPPGQGAEQYF. The CDR3 DNA reads TGTGCCAGCAGACCTCCGGGACAGGGGGCCGAGCAGTACTTC.

The rearrangement joins TRBV9 to TRBJ2-1; TRBD1 matches 7 bases. Unmatched junction bases numbered 8, after V lost 4 bases and J lost 4 bases. This CDR3 is built from 15 residues. Germline V lookup: CDR1 SGDLS, CDR2 YYNGEE. Here the CDR3 reads CASSFRQGLYNEQFF. DNA for the CDR3: TGTGCCAGCAGCTTCAGACAGGGTCTTTACAATGAGCAGTTCTTC.

The V and J genes are TRBV11-2 and TRBJ2-3, with TRBD2 matching over 11 bases. The CDR3 length is 18 residues. Germline CDR1 is SGHAT and CDR2 is FQNNGV. V dropped 0 bases and J dropped 2; count of bases not matched to a gene: 7. DNA of the CDR3: TGTGCCAGCAGCTTAGAAGGCTTACTAGCGGGAGTCACAGATACGCAGTATTTT. Amino acids: CASSLEGLLAGVTDTQYF.

The rearrangement links TRBV21-1 to TRBJ2-7; TRBD1 is the table's D call and was not checked against the DNA. TRBV21-1 is a listed pseudogene. CDR3 length: 15 amino acids. CDR3 bases: TGTGCCAGCAGCAAAGTAGTGGGACAGCTTTCGGAGCAGTACTTC. Protein product: CASSKVVGQLSEQYF.

This clone was observed a few times. This chain joins TRBV9 and TRBJ2-1, with D possibly being TRBD2 (5 bases). V shed 4 bases and J shed 5 bases, with 10 bases lying between them. Looked up from germline, CDR1 is SGDLS and CDR2 is YYNGEE. This CDR3 contains 13 residues. The CDR3 spells CASSSGMDNEQFF. In nucleotides, the CDR3 is TGTGCCAGCAGCTCCGGGATGGACAATGAGCAGTTCTTC.

The genes are TRBV9 and TRBJ1-1; D unclear. V lost 3 bases and J 5 bases, leaving 8 bases between the germline ends. Germline values: CDR1 SGDLS, CDR2 YYNGEE. CDR3 size: 12 residues. Here the CDR3 reads CASSGRGTEAFF. CDR3 in DNA: TGTGCCAGCAGCGGAAGAGGAACTGAAGCTTTCTTT.

This chain joins TRBV28 and TRBJ1-5, with a tentative D call TRBD1 (5 bases). The V end lost 6 bases, the J end lost 7 bases, and 16 bases lay between the germline ends. The CDR3 contains 14 residues. Germline CDR1 is MDHEN and CDR2 is SYDVKM. This CDR3 reads CASSLIGVGQPQHF. Here the CDR3 DNA reads TGTGCCAGCAGCCTTATAGGGGTTGGACAGCCCCAGCATTTT. Based on the CDR3 plus reference TRBV28 and TRBJ1-5, the full variable domain is DVKVTQSSRYLVKRTGEKVFLECVQDMDHENMFWYRQDPGLGLRLIYFSYDVKMKEKGDIPEGYSVSREKKERFSLILESASTNQTSMYLCASSLIGVGQPQHFGDGTRLSIL.

The chain links TRBV29-1 to TRBJ2-3; 12 bases line up with TRBD2. This CDR3 spans 14 amino acids. Germline CDR1 is SQVTM and CDR2 is ANQGSEA. V shed 7 bases, J shed 1 base, and the junction held 3 bases outside the gene matches. The DNA for the CDR3 is TGCAGCGGGCGACTAGCGGGAGGCACAGATACGCAGTATTTT. Translated, it gives CSGRLAGGTDTQYF.

This sequence joins TRBV5-8 and TRBJ2-5, with TRBD1 identical over 8 bases. The CDR3 has 13 residues. Unmatched junction bases numbered 4, after V lost 5 bases and J lost 4 bases. The germline gives CDR1 SGHTS, CDR2 YDEGEE. DNA of the CDR3: TGTGCCAGCAGACAAACAGGGGGAGAGACCCAGTACTTC. Amino acid sequence: CASRQTGGETQYF.

The rearrangement links TRBV5-4 to TRBJ1-6; 10 bases line up with TRBD1. J was trimmed by 8 bases and V by 9 bases; bases with no gene match: 2. Germline assignment: CDR1 SGHNT and CDR2 YYREEE (reference sequence). The CDR3 is 12 amino acids. The CDR3 reads CATGTGDSPLHF. CDR3 in DNA: TGTGCCACAGGGACAGGGGATTCACCCCTCCACTTT. Based on the CDR3 plus reference TRBV5-4 and TRBJ1-6, the full variable domain is ETGVTQSPTHLIKTRGQQVTLRCSSQSGHNTVSWYQQALGQGPQFIFQYYREEENGRGNFPPRFSGLQFPNYSSELNVNALELDDSALYLCATGTGDSPLHFGNGTRLTVT.

The chain employs TRBV5-5 and TRBJ2-2; 10 bases are shared with TRBD2. This CDR3 has 15 amino acids. In germline, CDR1 is SGHKS, CDR2 YYEKEE (reference sequence). The J segment lost 5 bases and the V segment lost 4 bases, leaving 5 bases of the junction unmatched. As DNA, the CDR3 is TGTGCCAGCAGCCCGCCTAGCGGGAGAACCGGGGAGCTGTTTTTT. This encodes CASSPPSGRTGELFF. Drawing the rest from reference TRBV5-5 and TRBJ2-2, the complete variable domain is DAGVTQSPTHLIKTRGQQVTLRCSPISGHKSVSWYQQVLGQGPQFIFQYYEKEERGRGNFPDRFSARQFPNYSSELNVNALLLGDSALYLCASSPPSGRTGELFFGEGSRLTVL.

V gene TRBV5-1 combines with J gene TRBJ1-4; D unresolved. This CDR3 comprises 14 residues. Germline V gene lookup returns CDR1 SGHRS and CDR2 YFSETQ. Trimming pared 4 bases from V and 7 bases from J, leaving 14 bases between. The CDR3 sequence: CASSLRAPSEKLFF. DNA for the CDR3: TGCGCCAGCAGCCTCAGAGCCCCTAGTGAAAAACTGTTTTTT.

The chain uses TRBV28 and TRBJ2-1; D not certain. CDR1 and CDR2 from the germline V gene are MDHEN and SYDVKM. The CDR3 has 14 amino acids. V dropped 6 bases and J dropped 4 bases, with 13 bases sitting between them. This CDR3 reads CASRGWPIYNEQFF. The CDR3 DNA reads TGTGCCAGCAGGGGCTGGCCGATATACAATGAGCAGTTCTTC.

This sequence joins TRBV10-3 and TRBJ2-5; 8 bases match TRBD1. The CDR3 has 14 amino acids. The germline CDR1 and CDR2 sequences are ENHRY and SYGVKD. V lost 4 bases to trimming and J lost 2 bases; unmatched junction nucleotides: 3. The CDR3 reads CAISAGTGQETQYF. In DNA form, the CDR3 reads TGTGCCATCAGTGCAGGGACAGGACAAGAGACCCAGTACTTC.

The V and J genes are TRBV6-4 and TRBJ1-5; tentatively, D is TRBD1 (6 bases). V was cut by 2 bases and J by 3 bases, with 17 bases left in between. This CDR3 is 17 amino acids long. From germline, CDR1 is MRHNA and CDR2 SNTAGT. The CDR3 loop is CASSDPGGARSNQPQHF. CDR3 in DNA: TGTGCCAGCAGTGACCCCGGGGGGGCCCGTTCCAATCAGCCCCAGCATTTT.

The chain carries TRBV7-8 and TRBJ2-3, with D maybe TRBD2 (5 bases). The germline CDR1 and CDR2 sequences are SGHVS and FQNEAQ. Trimming left V 3 bases short and J 3 bases short, with 10 bases between. This CDR3 is 14 amino acids long. The CDR3: CASSFGISTDTQYF. The CDR3 bases are TGTGCCAGCAGCTTCGGGATCTCTACAGATACGCAGTATTTT.

This chain links TRBV28 with TRBJ1-5; D unclear. Germline V gene sequence: CDR1 MDHEN, CDR2 SYDVKM. V was shortened by 6 bases and J by 5 bases, with 5 bases between the two germline ends. The CDR3 is 11 residues long. The CDR3, as DNA: TGTGCCAGCAGCGTTGATCAGCCCCAGCATTTT. Translating it yields CASSVDQPQHF.

The chain employs TRBV7-3 and TRBJ2-1, with D possibly matching TRBD2 (5 bases). CDR3 length equals 15 residues. The V gene's germline CDR1 is SGHTA and CDR2 FQGTGA. V lost 5 bases to trimming and J lost 1 base, with 12 bases between them. The CDR3 DNA sequence: TGTGCCAGCAGCCCGCGACGGGGATCCTACAATGAGCAGTTCTTC. It codes for CASSPRRGSYNEQFF.

The chain couples TRBV11-2 to TRBJ2-2; 9 bases are shared with TRBD1. Trimming cost V 2 bases and J 4 bases; bases outside gene matches: 5. The CDR3 extends over 16 amino acids. Germline assignment: CDR1 SGHAT and CDR2 FQNNGV. CDR3: CASSLKGQGFTGELFF. The CDR3 coding sequence is TGTGCCAGCAGCTTAAAGGGACAGGGATTCACCGGGGAGCTGTTTTTT.

CDR3 sequence: CASSLYGGQFF. The CDR3, as DNA: TGTGCCAGCAGTTTGTACGGCGGGCAGTTCTTC. The rearrangement links TRBV12-3 or TRBV12-4 to TRBJ2-1; D call uncertain. The V end lost 3 bases, the J end lost 12 bases, and 9 bases lay between the germline ends. CDR3 length equals 11 residues.

The chain joins TRBV3-1 (or the pseudogene TRBV3-2) to TRBJ1-5, with no clear D. Per the germline V gene, CDR1 is LGHDT and CDR2 is YNNKEL (reference sequence). V was cut by 1 base and J by 0 bases, with 4 bases left in between. The CDR3 has 14 residues. The DNA of the CDR3 is TGTGCCAGCAGCCAAGCGGTTAGCAATCAGCCCCAGCATTTT. The encoded protein is CASSQAVSNQPQHF.

CDR3 sequence: CASSLQGGTQYF. The CDR3, as DNA: TGTGCCAGCAGCCTCCAGGGGGGCACGCAGTATTTT. V is TRBV6-2 or TRBV6-3 and J is TRBJ2-3; TRBD1 is a possible D gene (7 bases). This CDR3 comprises 12 residues. The germline gives CDR1 MNHEY, CDR2 SVGEGT. V lost 6 bases and J 9 bases, leaving 13 bases between the germline ends.

About this clone itself: The junction and the germline gene differ at one end; a read error may be behind it. This chain joins TRBV6-5 and TRBJ2-3, with 13 bases that match TRBD2. Germline assignment: CDR1 MNHEY and CDR2 SVGAGI. There are 13 residues in the CDR3. This chain's CDR3 is CASSYSRTSGRLF. DNA for the CDR3: TGTGCCAGCAGTTACTCGCGGACTAGCGGGAGACTTTTT.

Here the CDR3 reads CASSHYSESSYNEQFF. Here the CDR3 DNA reads TGTGCCAGCTCCCATTATAGCGAGAGCTCCTACAATGAGCAGTTCTTC. The rearrangement uses TRBV18 and TRBJ2-1; tentatively, D is TRBD2 (5 bases). Between the trimmed V and J ends, which lost 6 bases and 0 bases, there was a span of 15 bases. Germline assignment: CDR1 KGHSH and CDR2 LQKENI. The CDR3 has 16 amino acids.

The J gene is TRBJ2-3, the V gene TRBV4-3; weak D call: TRBD1 (7 bases). This CDR3 region has 17 residues. Trimming pared 3 bases from V and 2 bases from J, leaving 18 bases between. Germline-derived CDR1 and CDR2 are LGHNA and YSLEER. CDR3 protein: CASSHLGGGGSTDTQYF. The CDR3 DNA reads TGCGCCAGCAGCCACCTCGGAGGAGGGGGCTCCACAGATACGCAGTATTTT.

The chain is built from TRBV7-2 and TRBJ2-1; 10 bases are shared with TRBD2. CDR3 size: 16 residues. Looked up from germline, CDR1 is SGHTA and CDR2 is FQGNSA. Germline trimming cut 3 bases from V and 4 bases from J; bases unmatched to any gene: 6. This CDR3 is CASSFSAGGKYNEQFF. The CDR3 nucleotides read TGTGCCAGCAGCTTCTCAGCGGGAGGGAAGTACAATGAGCAGTTCTTC.